This paragraph reports one T cell receptor (beta chain). The data stem from a study of blood T cell repertoires in COVID-19. Turning to the study itself: COVID-19 samples collected from the United States, Italy and Spain covered acute and convalescent phases. The cDNA or gDNA used as material had been derived from T cells, B-cell-depleted T cells, or PBMCs.

V shed 7 bases and J shed 6 bases, with 13 bases lying between them. The CDR3 totals 13 residues. Germline lookup yields CDR1 SNHLY and CDR2 FYNNEI. Original data processing: Nucleated cell number was recorded as an estimate derived from reference gene primer amplification. The protocol was immunoSEQ multiplex PCR, while the TCRdb copy is restricted to in-frame clones and leaves out a portion. D and trimming come from the DNA, and the V and J calls and clone size come from that table. Among 300,000 to 400,000 clones listed, around 87% were seen once. The sample comprised peripheral blood. The sequence derives from a woman aged 45-59 years with active or convalescent COVID-19. The gene calls are TRBV2 and TRBJ2-1, with D possibly TRBD2 on 6 matching bases. Written as DNA, the CDR3 is TGTGCCAGCACTCGGGCCGGGGGCAATGAGCAGTTCTTC. It is translated as CASTRAGGNEQFF.